This T cell receptor beta chain was found in a study of T-cell reconstitution after alpha-beta-depleted transplantation in children. The study's findings and limits: Several hundred rapidly expanded clones from non-depleted graft cells reportedly supplied alpha-beta T cells about two months post-transplant. One year post-transplant, T-cell counts and diversity were largely derived from T cells produced anew. The high TCRbeta diversity at day 60 in some patients came from surviving recipient T cells and thymic progenitors.

This clonotype was counted a few times. Its cognate antigen is unknown. The CDR3 is made up of 15 amino acids. V lost 0 bases to trimming and J lost 1 base, with 10 bases between them. Germline V gives CDR1 DFQATT, CDR2 SNEGSKA (reference sequence). Unique molecular identifiers featured in how the TCRbeta library was prepared. TCRdb passed the PCR reads through MiXCR, listing each CDR3 protein once. The sample includes about 440,000 distinct CDR3 sequences, 43% of them seen just once. The chain recombines TRBV20-1 with TRBJ1-5; the D is unclear. This TCR came from a girl aged 2-9 years with aplastic anemia, due to receive a stem cell transplant. The sequenced sample was PBMCs, obtained before TCRalphabeta/CD19-depleted stem cell transplant. The CDR3 nucleotides read TGCAGTGCTAGAGATTGGCAGGAGAGCAATCAGCCCCAGCATTTT. Its translation is CSARDWQESNQPQHF.